This TCR beta chain was captured by sequencing in a study of blood T cell repertoires in COVID-19 (dated by TCRdb to the early 2020s). With regard to the full study: Samples from collaborators originated in the United States, Italy and Spain and spanned both the acute and convalescent phases of COVID-19. The prospective study material was composed of cDNA or gDNA derived from T cells, B-cell-depleted T cells, or PBMCs. Samples came from the ongoing ImmuneRACE study (first 160 participants) plus 1,254 subjects from 6 global collaborators. Where available, HLA class I and class II types were taken from metadata supplied by the sample provider and were not determined by assay-based typing. Deeply sampled blood TCRbeta repertoires from subjects exposed to, actively infected with, or recovered from COVID-19 were included in the dataset. Nearly every sample came with metadata listing a de-identified subject ID, COVID-19 status, age in years and sex. A freely available public database, intended as a resource for researchers studying the immune response to SARS-CoV-2, is where the repertoires were released. The study at large found these results: The quantity of clinical and demographic metadata differed by source and by participant and was supplied without curation.

In the prospective study, participants were roughly 18 to 100 years old, resided in 24 geographic areas of the United States, and were enrolled through a virtual design. In the prospective study, participants were assigned to cohorts based on the clinical history participants reported in a screening survey and a study questionnaire. Recovered participants in ImmuneRACE Cohort 3 were defined by two consecutive negative NP/OP PCR tests, clearance by a healthcare professional, or resolution of symptoms. In the prospective study, whole blood, serum and a nasopharyngeal or oropharyngeal swab were collected from each participant by mobile phlebotomists. Prospective study participants could optionally give additional blood draws and questionnaires over an approximately 2-month period. Before DNA extraction, prospective study blood samples were shipped either frozen or at room temperature. TCRbeta CDR3 regions were amplified from genomic DNA by means of the immunoSEQ Assay, a bias-controlled multiplex PCR. The published analysis was carried out like this. The number of nucleated cells in each sample was estimated from the amplification of reference gene primers within the assay. To quantify the absolute abundance of each unique TCRbeta CDR3 rearrangement, sequence reads were collapsed and filtered. For each sample, productive Simpson clonality was calculated as the square root of Simpson's diversity index across productive rearrangements. Entries here come from immuneACCESS through TCRdb and include only in-frame sequences with V and J called. Some clones fail to appear in such tables; in the studies checked, an unresolved V gene covers under half of the shortfall, and the cause of the remainder is unknown. The V and J calls and the clone size are those of that table, but D and trimming were determined from the DNA. In all, the sample holds about 270,000 clones, and approximately 89% of those were seen once. Clones ranked in the top ten supply approximately 2.6% of the sample.

Spanning cysteine to phenylalanine, the CDR3 consists of 15 amino acids. The CDR3 DNA has 45 bases and is translated from base 1. At the junction V is shortened by 4 bases and J by 9 bases; bases outside the gene matches: 9. The germline V gene provides CDR1 SNHLY and CDR2 FYNNEI. Points on this clone: This clone's antigen is unknown. The input lacks base qualities; no much larger clone sits a single base away.

The receptor's source is a woman younger than 30 who had recovered from COVID-19. In this chain, TRBV2 is recombined with TRBJ2-1, and TRBD2 matches 10 of the central bases. The sample was PBMCs or T cells enriched from blood (not recorded which). The nucleotide sequence is TGTGCCAGCAGTGTAAGCGGGGGGGCTATTAGTGAGCAGTTCTTC. The encoded protein is CASSVSGGAISEQFF.